Below, 13 T cell receptor beta chains from the same sample are listed, as sequenced in a study of blood T cells in healthy people across ages. Through a sample-barcoded 5' primer and a J-beta primer mix, a second PCR was run for about 6 to 11 cycles. TCRdb reanalysed the 5' RACE reads using MiXCR and keeps one entry per CDR3 protein. The sample yields under 950,000 distinct CDR3 sequences, approximately 22% seen once. The source material was blood. Every receptor here comes from a man aged 65 to 79 in good health.

This rearrangement joins TRBV15 to TRBJ1-2; no definite D call. The length of the CDR3 is 14 residues. The V gene's germline CDR1 is LNHNV and CDR2 YYDKDF (reference sequence). V shed 1 base and J shed 4 bases, with 10 bases lying between them. CDR3 sequence: CATSRGEGAYGYTF. As DNA, the CDR3 is TGTGCCACCAGCAGAGGGGAAGGCGCCTATGGCTACACCTTC.

This clonotype was observed a few times. V and J are TRBV6-2 or TRBV6-3 and TRBJ2-2; TRBD2 agrees at 16 bases. The V and J ends lost 6 bases and 3 bases, in that order; junction bases with no gene match: 7. This CDR3 region has 18 residues. CDR1 is MNHEY, CDR2 SVGEGT, per germline. The CDR3 coding sequence is TGTGCCAGCAGACCGGGACTAGCGGGGGGGCCCGACACCGGGGAGCTGTTTTTT. Amino acids: CASRPGLAGGPDTGELFF.

A word on this clonotype: One end of the junction varies from germline; a read error may be responsible. CDR3: CASSRTGQGSSTDTRYF. The CDR3 DNA is TGCGCCAGCAGCCGAACCGGACAGGGCTCAAGCACAGATACGCGGTATTTT. V and J are TRBV5-1 and TRBJ2-3; 8 positions match TRBD1. CDR1 SGHRS and CDR2 YFSETQ come from the germline V gene. The CDR3 covers 17 residues.

This clonotype was counted only a few times. The chain is built from TRBV5-1 and TRBJ2-1; TRBD2 matches 11 bases. The trim removed 5 bases at V and 7 bases at J, leaving 11 bases unmatched. Per the germline V gene, CDR1 is SGHRS and CDR2 is YFSETQ. CDR3 length equals 16 residues. CDR3 in amino acids: CASRLAGASFSNEQFF. In DNA, the CDR3 is TGCGCCAGCAGACTAGCGGGGGCCTCGTTCTCAAATGAGCAGTTCTTC.

This clonotype was seen a few times. The chain carries TRBV18 and TRBJ2-7; 10 positions agree with TRBD1. The last part of the DNA fits TRBJ2-1 better; the J call may be wrong. CDR3 length equals 15 residues. Germline assignment: CDR1 KGHSH and CDR2 LQKENI. The CDR3, as DNA: TGTGCCAGCAAATCAAGACAGGGGGCCACAAATGAGCAGTTCTTC. Protein: CASKSRQGATNEQFF.

In this sample, this clonotype turned up a few times. V is TRBV3-1 and J is TRBJ2-5, with D possibly being TRBD2 (5 bases). Germline CDR1 LGHDT, CDR2 YNNKEL (reference sequence). The CDR3 spans 17 residues. V was cut by 3 bases and J by 1 base, with 18 bases left in between. CDR3 residues: CASSQEWLSGAQETQYF. CDR3 coding DNA: TGTGCCAGCAGCCAGGAATGGCTCAGCGGAGCCCAAGAGACCCAGTACTTC.

The chain has TRBV12-3 or TRBV12-4 and TRBJ2-5, with 11 bases that match TRBD2. Trimming took 5 bases from V and 3 from J; bases not matched to a gene: 8. This CDR3 contains 16 residues. The CDR3 protein is CASSPGTSGLEETQYF. In nucleotides, the CDR3 is TGTGCCAGCAGTCCTGGGACTAGCGGACTTGAAGAGACCCAGTACTTC.

The chain employs TRBV7-9 and TRBJ1-6, with D perhaps matching TRBD1 (5 bases). The CDR3 totals 17 residues. Germline CDR1 SEHNR, CDR2 FQNEAQ (reference sequence). The V gene lost 3 bases and the J gene lost 0 bases, with 12 bases spanning the gap. The DNA for the CDR3 is TGTGCCAGCAGCTTCGGTGCAGGGAGCTCCTATAATTCACCCCTCCACTTT. Residues: CASSFGAGSSYNSPLHF.

The rearrangement links TRBV18 to TRBJ2-5; TRBD2 matches at 10 bases. The J call could be wrong; TRBJ2-7 is a better fit for the DNA end. Germline V gene data show CDR1 as KGHSH and CDR2 as LQKENI. There are 16 residues in the CDR3. The DNA of the CDR3 is TGTGCCAGCTCACTGGGGGTTTCTAGCGGGAGCAACGAGCAGTACGTC. Translated: CASSLGVSSGSNEQYV.

This rearrangement joins TRBV5-1 to TRBJ1-1; a possible D gene is TRBD1 (5 bases). V lost 1 base to trimming and J lost 3 bases, with 13 bases between them. The CDR3 contains 15 residues. Germline CDR1 and CDR2: SGHRS and YFSETQ. The CDR3 bases are TGCGCCAGCAGCTTGACGGGGCCGGGACACACTGAAGCTTTCTTT. Its translation is CASSLTGPGHTEAFF.

This clonotype was found a few times. CDR3 region: CASSPVGEPDTQYF. In DNA form, the CDR3 reads TGTGCCAGCAGCCCTGTCGGGGAGCCAGATACGCAGTATTTT. The genes are TRBV7-9 and TRBJ2-3; D perhaps matches TRBD2 (5 bases). The germline V gene encodes CDR1 SEHNR and CDR2 FQNEAQ (reference sequence). Trimming removed 5 bases from V and 4 bases from J, with 13 bases in between. This CDR3 is 14 amino acids long.

CDR3 bases: TGTGCCAGCTCACCCATGGGACTAGCGGGGGATCAAGAGACCCAGTACTTC. Amino acid sequence: CASSPMGLAGDQETQYF. V and J are TRBV18 and TRBJ2-5, with 14 bases fitting TRBD2. CDR3 length: 17 amino acids. J gave up 2 bases and V 3 bases, and 5 bases lay outside the gene matches. Germline CDR1 and CDR2: KGHSH and LQKENI.

This chain links TRBV7-2 with TRBJ1-3; D is perhaps TRBD1 (5 bases). Germline-derived CDR1 and CDR2 are SGHTA and FQGNSA. The V end lost 4 bases, the J end lost 14 bases, and 18 bases lay between the germline ends. CDR3 length: 13 amino acids. The DNA for the CDR3 is TGTGCCAGCAGCTACGACAGCCAATACGCCCTATATTTT. As protein: CASSYDSQYALYF.